The rows below give T cell receptor beta chains drawn from one sample of a study of early T cells in non-severe SARS-CoV-2 infection. One entry per CDR3 protein results from TCRdb running MiXCR on the 5' RACE reads. The sample carries about 80,000 distinct CDR3 sequences, around 8.7% recorded once. The source material was whole blood. The receptors stem from an adult who was a healthcare worker with PCR-confirmed SARS-CoV-2 infection or an uninfected control (not recorded which). The CDR3 runs from the conserved cysteine through the conserved F or W. D genes are given only for firm matches. Rows give clone size only sometimes, using once, few, many, or a class for an expanded clone.

15 TRBJ2-2 NA TRBV5-1 many CASRSGVADTGELFF TGCGCCAGCAGATCGGGAGTAGCGGACACCGGGGAGCTGTTTTTT
15 TRBJ2-1 TRBD2 TRBV3-1 many CASSQGGGTSGSRFF TGTGCCAGCAGCCAAGGAGGCGGGACTAGCGGGAGTAGGTTCTTC
11 TRBJ2-7 NA TRBV20-1 few CSASTSSEQYF TGCAGTGCTTCGACCTCTTCCGAGCAGTACTTC
18 TRBJ1-1 NA TRBV18 many CASSPFPGRQNRNTEAFF TGTGCCAGCTCACCGTTCCCAGGTCGGCAGAACAGAAACACTGAAGCTTTCTTT
15 TRBJ1-2 NA TRBV15 many CATSREKGGNYGYTF TGTGCCACCAGCAGAGAAAAAGGGGGGAACTATGGCTACACCTTC
14 TRBJ1-1 NA TRBV5-1 few CASSLRDMNTEAFF TGCGCCAGCAGCTTGAGAGACATGAACACTGAAGCTTTCTTT
13 TRBJ1-2 NA TRBV20-1 many CSADPGRLYGYTF TGCAGTGCCGACCCCGGAAGGCTCTATGGCTACACCTTC
13 TRBJ2-1 NA TRBV10-3 few CAIREGPGREQFF TGTGCCATCAGGGAGGGCCCGGGGCGTGAGCAGTTCTTC
15 TRBJ2-3 TRBD2 TRBV5-1 many CASSLELAGTDTQYF TGCGCCAGCAGCTTGGAACTAGCGGGGACAGATACGCAGTATTTT
13 TRBJ2-7 TRBD1 TRBV2 NA CASIGQGSYEQYF TGTGCCAGCATAGGACAGGGGAGCTACGAGCAGTACTTC
14 TRBJ2-2 NA TRBV27 many CASSLGTYTGELFF TGTGCCAGCAGTTTAGGGACATACACCGGGGAGCTGTTTTTT
18 TRBJ2-2 NA TRBV24-1 many CATSGPTRGGPNTGELFF TGTGCCACCAGTGGTCCCACGAGGGGCGGCCCGAACACCGGGGAGCTGTTTTTT
14 TRBJ2-1 NA TRBV9 NA CASSEFSKYNEQFF TGTGCCAGCAGCGAGTTCAGCAAGTACAATGAGCAGTTCTTC
19 TRBJ2-1 TRBD2 TRBV7-8 NA CASSAWGRDRALSYNEQFF TGTGCCAGCAGCGCCTGGGGGAGGGACCGGGCGCTCTCCTACAATGAGCAGTTCTTC
13 TRBJ1-1 NA TRBV9 many CASSVGILTEAFF TGTGCCAGCAGCGTAGGCATATTAACTGAAGCTTTCTTT
14 TRBJ1-2 NA TRBV20-1 many CSATPPQGYYGYTF TGCAGTGCTACCCCCCCCCAAGGATACTATGGCTACACCTTC
14 TRBJ1-1 NA TRBV18 many CASSPYQMNTEAFF TGTGCCAGCTCACCCTATCAAATGAACACTGAAGCTTTCTTT
14 TRBJ2-7 TRBD2 TRBV10-2 many CASSGGASGYEQYF TGCGCCAGCAGTGGAGGGGCTAGCGGCTACGAGCAGTACTTC
16 TRBJ2-1 TRBD2 TRBV5-1 many CASSGQSSGAYNEQFF TGCGCCAGCAGCGGGCAATCGAGCGGGGCCTACAATGAGCAGTTCTTC
15 TRBJ2-3 NA TRBV20-1 few CSAPHTMTSSDTQYF TGCAGTGCTCCTCACACTATGACTAGTTCAGATACGCAGTATTTT
16 TRBJ2-4 TRBD1 TRBV6-5 NA CASSPGQDLAKNIQYF TGTGCCAGCAGTCCGGGACAGGACTTAGCCAAAAACATTCAGTACTTC
18 TRBJ1-5 TRBD1 TRBV18 many CASSPLGQGIGSNQPQHF TGTGCCAGCTCACCACTTGGACAGGGAATCGGTAGCAATCAGCCCCAGCATTTT
14 TRBJ2-3 TRBD2 TRBV30 many CAWRRWEGTDTQYF TGTGCCTGGAGACGCTGGGAGGGGACAGATACGCAGTATTTT
17 TRBJ1-2 TRBD1 TRBV28 NA CASSFPRTGAIFDGYTF TGTGCCAGCAGTTTCCCCCGGACAGGGGCAATTTTCGATGGCTACACCTTC
15 TRBJ2-1 NA TRBV7-2 few CASSLVRDFYNEQFF TGTGCCAGCAGCTTAGTCCGGGACTTTTACAATGAGCAGTTCTTC